Here is one T cell receptor beta chain with its context. Its target is unknown. The data were taken from a study of OX40 agonist ivuxolimab in advanced cancers. Study in general: Earlier anti-PD-1, anti-PD-L1 or anti-CTLA-4 therapy was permitted; 30% to 50% had received some. Whole-study findings and limits: Expanded clones tended on average to be more numerous among CD8+ T cells than CD4+. Expanded peripheral T cells had an undetermined antigen specificity. There was clonal expansion of CD4+ and CD8+ blood T cells by week 6 at 0.1 to 3.0 mg/kg.

The CDR3 sequence is 13 residues long. Germline CDR1 and CDR2: SGHDT and YYEEEE. Trimming stripped 4 bases from V and 5 bases from J, with 11 bases between. TCRdb's table, derived via immunoSEQ multiplex PCR, lists solely in-frame clones and lacks some. The repertoire has roughly 17,000 clones, about 70% of them found once; the top ten carry roughly a fifth. The origin of this receptor is an adult with an advanced solid tumor such as melanoma, head and neck, liver or kidney cancer. V gene TRBV5-6 combines with J gene TRBJ2-3, with D possibly called TRBD1 or TRBD2 (5 bases each). Sequences were derived from CD4+ or CD8+ T cells sorted from blood, sampled in a trial of the OX40 agonist ivuxolimab. The CDR3 nucleotides read TGTGCCAGCAGCGGATGGGACGGAGATACGCAGTATTTT. This encodes CASSGWDGDTQYF.